This record covers a single TCR beta chain. The data originate from a study of T cell changes during pregnancy in multiple sclerosis. Clones were read by immunoSEQ multiplex PCR, and TCRdb kept only the in-frame ones, dropping some. The sample lists roughly 120,000 clones; about 94% were seen once. The CDR3 consists of 14 residues. Germline V gives CDR1 MDHEN, CDR2 SYDVKM. The V end lost 7 bases, the J end lost 0 bases, and 13 bases lay between the germline ends. Specimen: peripheral blood, collected in the third trimester of pregnancy. The V call is TRBV28, the J call TRBJ2-7, with a weak D call TRBD2 (6 bases). The sequence derives from a female donor with multiple sclerosis, enrolled in a pregnancy study. DNA for the CDR3: TGTGCCAGCACCGAACCGACTAGCTCCTACGAGCAGTACTTC. Translated, it gives CASTEPTSSYEQYF.